This T cell receptor (beta chain) comes out of a study of immune characterization of retroperitoneal liposarcoma. Using its own MiXCR run on the PCR reads, TCRdb lists one record per CDR3 protein. The sample has about 9,600 distinct CDR3 sequences, more than 25% seen once. Germline-derived CDR1 and CDR2 are MGHDK and SYGVNS. With 1 base removed from V and 7 bases from J, the gap between germline ends came to 8 bases. The CDR3 runs 14 residues. The rearrangement uses TRBV25-1 and TRBJ1-6, with D hard to call. The clonotype comes from a male donor with retroperitoneal liposarcoma. The specimen sequenced was tumor tissue. As DNA, the CDR3 is TGTGCCAGCAGTGAATTCGTGTGGAATTCACCCCTCCACTTT. Residues: CASSEFVWNSPLHF.